This TCR beta chain was profiled in a study of beta chain features in type 1 diabetes (dated by TCRdb to about 2018). Background for the entire study: Patients and healthy donors did not differ in mean age, gender distribution, total cell number or subset yield. Across all samples, roughly 110,000,000 sorted cells were examined, and cell number per subset correlated strongly with RNA yield. In the study, TCRB repertoires of sorted circulating CD4+ T cell subsets from recently diagnosed type 1 diabetes patients were compared with those of matched healthy donors. Regulatory and stem cell-like memory subsets were isolated from only 8 patients and roughly eight healthy donors, whereas naive and central memory subsets came from all 30 or so donors. What the authors observed across the whole study: Because cDNA was sequenced instead of genomic DNA, activated cells with high expression could be over-represented, although the groups did not differ in activation or CD3 levels. Only small numbers of individuals were included in the HLA sub-analyses, which left unresolved whether HLA type had any influence on TCRB rearrangement. PCR might favor shorter templates, but patient and control samples were amplified and corrected together, so any skew would affect both groups equally. Patients with type 1 diabetes made fewer insertions and deleted more nucleotides at VDJ recombination sites, implying thymic rearrangement abnormalities. In all four CD4+ subsets, TCRB CDR3 length was moderately but significantly shorter in type 1 diabetes patients. The naive, central memory and regulatory TCRB repertoires appeared to resemble one another more closely among patients than among healthy donors.

As to this clone: No antigen is known for it. Per-nucleotide qualities are absent, and no much larger clonotype sits a single base away.

Each donor gave one peripheral blood draw, averaging roughly 120 mL, which was collected into heparinised tubes. Naive, central memory, regulatory and stem cell-like memory CD4+ T cells were sorted on a BD FACSAria II using a panel including CD45RO, CCR7, CD25, CD127, CD95 and CD27. Every sorted population had a purity above 98%. PBMCs were separated immediately by Lymphoprep density gradient centrifugation and were stained directly, without being cultured. Samples were stained and sorted in pairs, with one healthy donor and one patient per experiment, so that batch effects were minimized. The entire isolated RNA was reverse transcribed using the High Capacity cDNA Reverse Transcription Kit, and thus expressed TCRB transcripts were sequenced. Deep immunoSEQ sequencing was applied to naive, central memory and regulatory T cell samples, giving an average of roughly 3.3 million total reads per sample. Sorted cells were lysed in RLT buffer and RNA was extracted with DNase-treated RNeasy Micro or Mini kits, depending on cell number. Each cell subset was processed separately to prevent cross-contamination, with patient and healthy donor samples processed together. Using the immunoSEQ multiplex PCR, TCRB sequences were amplified from cDNA into 87-bp fragments spanning the CDR3 region. Sequencing of the amplicons was done on the Illumina HiSeq platform. In the original analysis: PCR bias was computationally corrected using synthetic template baselines, reads within Hamming distance 2 were collapsed, and singletons that could not be merged were discarded. Reads were aligned against IMGT to assign V, D and J genes, CDR3 length and insertions or deletions at six rearrangement sites. Within each subset, clonotype counts were normalized to the number of sorted cells before true diversity and Gini coefficients were calculated with the tcR R package. The overlap coefficient, calculated on TCRB nucleotide sequences, was used to quantify repertoire sharing. As a proxy for the pre-selection repertoire, out-of-frame TCRB sequences from naive cells were analyzed. TCRdb re-hosts the immuneACCESS table, in-frame sequences only. Its copies lack some clones; in the studies checked, an unresolved V gene accounts for under half of them, and the cause for the rest is not known. From that table come the V and J calls and clone size; the DNA was used to work out D and trimming. For this sample the table gives 970,000 or so clones, of which 15% to 20% were detected only once. In total, the top ten clones hold 0.023% of the sample.

CDR1 and CDR2, looked up from the germline V gene, are MDHEN and SYDVKM. The CDR3 starts with the cysteine, ends with the phenylalanine, and has 13 residues. Only the CDR3 DNA stays, 39 bases, in frame from base 1. The junction shows trimming of 2 bases on V and 7 bases on J, plus 10 bases between the germline ends. This chain joins TRBV28 to TRBJ2-3; the D call is tentative, TRBD1 or TRBD2, as each matches 5 bases. The receptor was derived from a woman younger than 35 in good health. Material for sequencing was naive CD4+ T cells from blood. In light of the paper, this sample's cell subset or site label describes: true naive CD4+ T cells. The sequenced DNA: TGTGCCAGCAGTTTACCGGGGCACCATACGCAGTATTTT. Translated, it reads CASSLPGHHTQYF. The variable domain in full, with residues beyond the CDR3 obtained from the reference TRBV28 and TRBJ2-3 genes, is DVKVTQSSRYLVKRTGEKVFLECVQDMDHENMFWYRQDPGLGLRLIYFSYDVKMKEKGDIPEGYSVSREKKERFSLILESASTNQTSMYLCASSLPGHHTQYFGPGTRLTVL.